These 32 T cell receptor beta chains were sequenced from one sample in a study of CD8 T cells in Susac syndrome (dated by TCRdb to between 2018 and 2020). Library construction relied on the immunoSEQ multiplex PCR assay. RNA was extracted using the RNeasy kit, and about 0.45 to 1 ug of the RNA was reverse transcribed with random hexamers. TCRdb applied fastp at Q25 and MiXCR to the public reads, then kept only in-frame beta chains. Each CDR3 protein appears once, grouped with its most common genes and DNA. The sample table lists 100,000 or so distinct CDR3 sequences, around 92% of them with a count of one. The ten largest account for about 0.12% of the sample. The sequencing input was CD8+ T cells from PBMCs. Receptors were obtained from a human donor in good health.

V and J are TRBV5-1 and TRBJ1-2, with D maybe TRBD1 (5 bases). Germline CDR1 SGHRS, CDR2 YFSETQ. The CDR3 totals 13 residues. V shed 2 bases and J shed 6 bases, with 11 bases lying between them. The CDR3 sequence: CASSFQDRDGYTF. DNA for the CDR3: TGCGCCAGCAGCTTCCAAGACAGAGATGGCTACACCTTC.

The V and J genes are TRBV27 and TRBJ1-2; D is ambiguous. The CDR3 length is 19 residues. Germline V CDR1 and CDR2: MNHEY, SMNVEV (reference sequence). The V gene lost 7 bases and the J gene lost 5 bases, with 32 bases spanning the gap. CDR3 sequence (DNA): TGTGCCAGCAAGCCCCTCTTAGCTTCGATCCCTCCAGACCCTTATGGCTACACCTTC. It is translated as CASKPLLASIPPDPYGYTF.

V is TRBV11-2 and J is TRBJ2-2, with 8 bases fitting TRBD2. The germline V gene encodes CDR1 SGHAT and CDR2 FQNNGV. The CDR3 has 15 residues. V lost 0 bases and J lost 7; bases outside the gene matches: 4. DNA of the CDR3: TGTGCCAGCAGCTTAGATGCGGGGGGCGGCGGGGAGCTGTTTTTT. It codes for CASSLDAGGGGELFF.

This clonotype appeared a few times. The chain employs TRBV7-9 and TRBJ2-7; weak D call: TRBD1 (5 bases). The germline CDR1 and CDR2 sequences are SEHNR and FQNEAQ (reference sequence). Between the trimmed V and J ends, which lost 6 bases and 0 bases, there was a span of 9 bases. The CDR3 consists of 13 residues. For the CDR3, the DNA is TGTGCCAGCAGTCCGGACAACTCCTACGAGCAGTACTTC. Protein sequence: CASSPDNSYEQYF.

The chain has TRBV7-2 and TRBJ2-6; D is ambiguous. This CDR3 is built from 13 residues. Germline V gene data show CDR1 as SGHTA and CDR2 as FQGNSA. Trimming took 7 bases from V and 1 from J, leaving 5 bases between them. The DNA of the CDR3 is TGTGCCAGCATTTCGTCTGGGGCCAACGTCCTGACTTTC. Residues: CASISSGANVLTF.

The chain uses TRBV4-3 and TRBJ1-1; 9 bases map to TRBD1. This CDR3 region has 15 residues. CDR1 and CDR2 from the germline V gene are LGHNA and YSLEER. The J segment lost 2 bases and the V segment lost 0 bases, leaving 1 base of the junction unmatched. CDR3 sequence (DNA): TGCGCCAGCAGCCAAGAGGGACAGGGAAACACTGAAGCTTTCTTT. It encodes CASSQEGQGNTEAFF.

Only one count was recorded for this clonotype. This chain joins TRBV7-2 and TRBJ1-2, with D possibly being TRBD1 (6 bases). CDR3 length equals 16 residues. Germline values: CDR1 SGHTA, CDR2 FQGNSA. The V end lost 3 bases, the J end lost 7 bases, and 21 bases lay between the germline ends. For the CDR3, the DNA is TGTGCCAGCAGCTTGGGCCTTGGTCGGGGGCAGGTTGGCTACACCTTC. As protein: CASSLGLGRGQVGYTF.

The rearrangement uses TRBV7-2 and TRBJ2-4; tentative D call: TRBD1 (6 bases). Per germline, CDR1 SGHTA and CDR2 FQGNSA. The CDR3 extends over 18 amino acids. Trimming stripped 4 bases from V and 0 bases from J, with 19 bases between. CDR3 sequence reads: CASSSVKTWTEAKNIQYF. As DNA, the CDR3 is TGTGCCAGCAGCTCCGTCAAAACCTGGACAGAAGCCAAAAACATTCAGTACTTC.

The chain combines TRBV20-1 with TRBJ1-1; D is unresolved. V was cut by 6 bases and J by 0 bases, with 17 bases left in between. The CDR3 loop spans 15 amino acids. From germline, CDR1 is DFQATT and CDR2 SNEGSKA (reference sequence). The CDR3 spells CSANPSGALNTEAFF. CDR3 coding DNA: TGCAGTGCAAATCCTTCGGGAGCCTTGAACACTGAAGCTTTCTTT.

The V and J genes are TRBV7-9 and TRBJ2-1; a weak D match, TRBD2 (5 bases). Germline-derived CDR1 and CDR2 are SEHNR and FQNEAQ (reference sequence). Trimming shortened V by 4 bases and J by 3 bases, and 7 bases separated the two germline ends. The CDR3 contains 13 residues. The CDR3: CASSWAGYNEQFF. CDR3 DNA sequence: TGTGCCAGCAGCTGGGCGGGCTACAATGAGCAGTTCTTC.

The chain is built from TRBV23-1 and TRBJ2-1, with 10 bases aligning to TRBD2. TRBV23-1 is placed among ORFs of uncertain function. The length of the CDR3 is 21 residues. The V gene end was trimmed by 4 bases and the J gene end by 2 bases; junction bases not matched to a gene: 20. The CDR3 DNA sequence: TGCGCCAGCAGTCTCGTACTAAAAGGAACTAGCGGGGCGAATCCCTACAATGAGCAGTTCTTC. Translating it yields CASSLVLKGTSGANPYNEQFF.

The chain joins TRBV5-1 to TRBJ2-1; D is possibly TRBD2 (6 bases). This CDR3 spans 12 amino acids. Trimming left V 1 base short and J 8 bases short, with 7 bases between. In germline, CDR1 is SGHRS, CDR2 YFSETQ. CDR3 loop: CASSLSGDEQFF. CDR3 nucleotides: TGCGCCAGCAGCTTGTCGGGAGATGAGCAGTTCTTC. Full variable domain (outside the CDR3, taken from reference TRBV5-1 and TRBJ2-1): KAGVTQTPRYLIKTRGQQVTLSCSPISGHRSVSWYQQTPGQGLQFLFEYFSETQRNKGNFPGRFSGRQFSNSRSEMNVSTLELGDSALYLCASSLSGDEQFFGPGTRLTVL.

The chain has TRBV4-1 and TRBJ2-3; D unresolved. V dropped 0 bases and J dropped 4 bases, with 20 bases sitting between them. The CDR3 covers 18 residues. Germline CDR1 reads MGHRA; CDR2 reads YSYEKL. CDR3 in amino acids: CASSQDWLANDLPDTQYF. DNA for the CDR3: TGCGCCAGCAGCCAAGATTGGTTGGCTAACGATCTTCCAGATACGCAGTATTTT.

The CDR3 nucleotides read TGTGCCAGCAGCTCCGTAATGCGGGAGGGGCCCGGGTACTTC. Its protein product is CASSSVMREGPGYF. The V and J genes are TRBV7-2 and TRBJ2-7; 9 bases match TRBD2. Germline-derived CDR1 and CDR2 are SGHTA and FQGNSA. V trimming: 4 bases; J trimming: 12 bases; junction bases outside the gene matches: 13. The CDR3 sequence is 14 residues long.

The chain combines TRBV7-9 with TRBJ2-1; possibly TRBD1 for D (6 bases). Germline CDR1 is SEHNR and CDR2 is FQNEAQ (reference sequence). This CDR3 has 13 residues. V was shortened by 6 bases and J by 8 bases, with 14 bases between the two germline ends. The CDR3 loop reads CASSWAGEDEQFF. DNA of the CDR3: TGTGCCAGCAGTTGGGCAGGGGAAGATGAGCAGTTCTTC.

CDR3 bases: TGCAGTGCGGCCGGGACGCAACGAGAGACCCAGTACTTC. It encodes CSAAGTQRETQYF. The chain combines TRBV20-1 with TRBJ2-5; the D call may be TRBD1 or TRBD2 (5 bases each). This CDR3 has 13 residues. V dropped 6 bases and J dropped 4 bases, with 15 bases sitting between them. CDR1 and CDR2 (germline): DFQATT, SNEGSKA (reference sequence).

The V and J genes are TRBV9 and TRBJ2-6; D is perhaps TRBD2 (5 bases). V was trimmed by 6 bases and J by 0 bases, leaving 13 bases between them. There are 16 residues in the CDR3. Looked up from germline, CDR1 is SGDLS and CDR2 is YYNGEE. As DNA, the CDR3 is TGTGCCAGCAAGGGAAGCCGGGGCTCTGGGGCCAACGTCCTGACTTTC. Its protein product is CASKGSRGSGANVLTF. Full variable domain (remainder filled in from reference TRBV9 and TRBJ2-6): DSGVTQTPKHLITATGQRVTLRCSPRSGDLSVYWYQQSLDQGLQFLIQYYNGEERAKGNILERFSAQQFPDLHSELNLSSLELGDSALYFCASKGSRGSGANVLTFGAGSRLTVL.

The chain carries TRBV6-2 or TRBV6-3 and TRBJ2-3; 9 bases map to TRBD2. Per germline, CDR1 MNHEY and CDR2 SVGEGT. V was pared by 6 bases and J by 2 bases, with 3 bases of the junction left unmatched. CDR3 length: 14 amino acids. Written as DNA, the CDR3 is TGTGCCAGCAGGGCTAGCGGGGTCACAGATACGCAGTATTTT. This gives the protein CASRASGVTDTQYF.

The chain has TRBV28 and TRBJ1-1, with D possibly TRBD1 on 5 matching bases. Looked up from germline, CDR1 is MDHEN and CDR2 is SYDVKM. The CDR3 is made up of 11 amino acids. The V gene lost 5 bases and the J gene lost 5 bases, with 6 bases spanning the gap. CDR3 nucleotide sequence: TGTGCCAGCAGTAGACAGACTGAAGCTTTCTTT. Translating it yields CASSRQTEAFF.

The CDR3 bases are TGCGCCAGCAGCTCGGCGACAGGGCGGACTGAAGCTTTCTTT. Protein sequence: CASSSATGRTEAFF. This rearrangement joins TRBV5-1 to TRBJ1-1; 7 bases agree with TRBD1. In germline, CDR1 is SGHRS, CDR2 YFSETQ. Trimming at V came to 3 bases and at J to 5 bases, leaving 7 bases not matched to a gene. This CDR3 contains 14 residues.

This chain connects TRBV12-3 or TRBV12-4 to TRBJ2-3; 11 nucleotides align to TRBD2. The CDR3 extends over 16 amino acids. The trim removed 5 bases at V and 4 bases at J, leaving 8 bases unmatched. In DNA form, the CDR3 reads TGTGCCAGCAGTCCGGGACTAGCGGCCCCCGCAGATACGCAGTATTTT. Translation gives CASSPGLAAPADTQYF.

The rearrangement uses TRBV7-2 and TRBJ2-7; 7 bases align to TRBD2. CDR3 length: 13 amino acids. V lost 4 bases and J lost 7; bases outside the gene matches: 7. Germline V gene data show CDR1 as SGHTA and CDR2 as FQGNSA. CDR3: CASSSSGVFEQYF. For the CDR3, the DNA is TGTGCCAGCAGCTCAAGCGGGGTTTTTGAGCAGTACTTC.

This clonotype was detected only once. This chain joins TRBV20-1 and TRBJ1-5, with a possible D match to TRBD1 (6 bases). The germline gives CDR1 DFQATT, CDR2 SNEGSKA (reference sequence). The CDR3 loop spans 14 amino acids. The germline V and J ends were trimmed by 4 bases and 7 bases, with 17 bases remaining between them. The CDR3 is CSAISGGGRQPQHF. CDR3 DNA: TGCAGTGCTATATCTGGGGGCGGACGGCAGCCCCAGCATTTT.

J is TRBJ2-7 and V is TRBV12-5; the D is unclear. Germline CDR1 is LGHNT and CDR2 is FRNRAP. This CDR3 contains 15 residues. V lost 2 bases to trimming and J lost 5 bases, with 16 bases between them. The chain's CDR3 is CASGLPLHGRNEQYF. In DNA, the CDR3 is TGTGCTAGTGGTTTGCCCCTACATGGCAGGAACGAGCAGTACTTC.

V usage is TRBV13 and J usage is TRBJ2-1; D possibly corresponds to TRBD1 (6 bases). This CDR3 spans 14 amino acids. The ends were cut back, 6 bases at V and 4 bases at J, with 13 bases in the middle. The germline CDR1 and CDR2 sequences are PRHDT and FYEKMQ (reference sequence). CDR3 amino acids: CASSVQTGYNEQFF. Here the CDR3 DNA reads TGTGCCAGCAGTGTCCAAACAGGGTACAATGAGCAGTTCTTC.

The V gene is TRBV29-1, the J gene TRBJ1-2, with D perhaps TRBD1 (5 bases). The germline V gene encodes CDR1 SQVTM and CDR2 ANQGSEA. Trimming stripped 6 bases from V and 7 bases from J, with 21 bases between. The length of the CDR3 is 14 residues. The CDR3 loop reads CSVPTQGSERGYTF. The CDR3, as DNA: TGCAGCGTACCTACTCAGGGTTCTGAACGTGGCTACACCTTC.

This sequence joins TRBV4-1 and TRBJ1-3; no clear D. This CDR3 is 17 amino acids long. Trimming shortened V by 4 bases and J by 0 bases, and 16 bases separated the two germline ends. The germline CDR1 and CDR2 sequences are MGHRA and YSYEKL. The CDR3 region is CASSRYLVGPSGNTIYF. DNA of the CDR3: TGCGCCAGCAGCCGATACCTGGTGGGCCCCTCTGGAAACACCATATATTTT.

This chain links TRBV4-3 with TRBJ1-1; no reliable D call. There are 15 residues in the CDR3. The V end lost 1 base, the J end lost 3 bases, and 12 bases lay between the germline ends. Germline V gene sequence: CDR1 LGHNA, CDR2 YSLEER. The CDR3 nucleotides are TGCGCCAGCAGCCAAGTACTATTTACGGACACTGAAGCTTTCTTT. This sequence encodes CASSQVLFTDTEAFF.

The J gene is TRBJ2-2, the V gene TRBV14; TRBD2 matches 14 bases. The junction had 3 bases not matched to a gene; V was cut back by 4 bases and J by 2 bases. The CDR3 totals 17 residues. Germline assignment: CDR1 SGHDN and CDR2 FVKESK. The CDR3, as DNA: TGTGCCAGCAGCCTGGGACTAGCGGGAGTCAACACCGGGGAGCTGTTTTTT. Protein sequence: CASSLGLAGVNTGELFF.

Only one count was recorded for this clonotype. CDR3 DNA sequence: TGTGCCACCAGTGGTGCTAGCGACACCGGGGAGCTGTTTTTT. Translated: CATSGASDTGELFF. The J gene is TRBJ2-2, the V gene TRBV24-1, with D possibly matching TRBD2 (6 bases). CDR3 length: 14 amino acids. V was pared by 5 bases and J by 3 bases, with 9 bases between. From germline, CDR1 is KGHDR and CDR2 SFDVKD.

V usage is TRBV20-1 and J usage is TRBJ1-3; no clear D gene. The CDR3 sequence is 13 residues long. The germline V and J ends were trimmed by 3 bases and 2 bases, with 8 bases remaining between them. The V gene's germline CDR1 is DFQATT and CDR2 SNEGSKA (reference sequence). The CDR3 nucleotides are TGCAGTGCTAGGGGCCTAACTGGAAACACCATATATTTT. Translated, it gives CSARGLTGNTIYF.

The chain uses TRBV20-1 and TRBJ2-3; D gene uncertain. V was shortened by 6 bases and J by 2 bases, with 15 bases between the two germline ends. CDR1 is DFQATT, CDR2 SNEGSKA, per germline (reference sequence). The CDR3 consists of 14 residues. In DNA form, the CDR3 reads TGCAGTGCCCTGGACGCTACCGTCACAGATACGCAGTATTTT. It codes for CSALDATVTDTQYF.